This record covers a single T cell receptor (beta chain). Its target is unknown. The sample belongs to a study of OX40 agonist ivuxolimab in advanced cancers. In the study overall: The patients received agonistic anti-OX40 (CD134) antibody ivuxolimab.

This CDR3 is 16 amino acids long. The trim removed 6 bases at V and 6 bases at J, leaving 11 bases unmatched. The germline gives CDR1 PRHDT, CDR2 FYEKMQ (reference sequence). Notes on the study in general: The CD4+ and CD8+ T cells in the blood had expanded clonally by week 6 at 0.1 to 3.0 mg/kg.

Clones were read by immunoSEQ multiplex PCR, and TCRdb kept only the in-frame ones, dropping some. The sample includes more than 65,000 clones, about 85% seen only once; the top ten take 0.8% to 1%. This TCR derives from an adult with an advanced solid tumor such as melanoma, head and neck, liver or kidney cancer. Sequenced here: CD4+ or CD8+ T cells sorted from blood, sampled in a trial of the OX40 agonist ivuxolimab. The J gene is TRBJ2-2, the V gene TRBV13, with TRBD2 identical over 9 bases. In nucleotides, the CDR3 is TGTGCCAGCAGGAGGGGAACCGGGACTAGCTCCGGGGAGCTGTTTTTT. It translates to CASRRGTGTSSGELFF.